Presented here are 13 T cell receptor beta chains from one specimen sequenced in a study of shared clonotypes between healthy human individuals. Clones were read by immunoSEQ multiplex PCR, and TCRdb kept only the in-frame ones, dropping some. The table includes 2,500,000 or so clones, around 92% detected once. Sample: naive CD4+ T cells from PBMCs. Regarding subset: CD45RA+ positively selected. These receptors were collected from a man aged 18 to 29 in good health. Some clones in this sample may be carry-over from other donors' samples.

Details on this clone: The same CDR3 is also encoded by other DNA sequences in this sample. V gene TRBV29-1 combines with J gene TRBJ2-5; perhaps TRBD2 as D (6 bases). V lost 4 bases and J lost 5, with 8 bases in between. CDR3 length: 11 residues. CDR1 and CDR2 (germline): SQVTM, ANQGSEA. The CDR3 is CSVGRGETQYF. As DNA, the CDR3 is TGCAGCGTTGGGAGGGGTGAGACCCAGTACTTC.

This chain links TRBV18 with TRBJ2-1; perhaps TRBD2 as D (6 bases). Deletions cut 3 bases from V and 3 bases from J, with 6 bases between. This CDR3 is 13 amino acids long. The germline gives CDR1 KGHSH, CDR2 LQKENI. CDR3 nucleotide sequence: TGTGCCAGCTCACCGGGGGGCTACAATGAGCAGTTCTTC. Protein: CASSPGGYNEQFF.

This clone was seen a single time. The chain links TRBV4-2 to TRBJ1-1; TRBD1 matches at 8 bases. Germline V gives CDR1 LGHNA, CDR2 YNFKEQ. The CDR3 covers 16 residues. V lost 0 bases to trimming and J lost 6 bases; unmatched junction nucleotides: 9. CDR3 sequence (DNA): TGTGCCAGCAGCCAAGACCTCGGGACAGGTTACGCTGAAGCTTTCTTT. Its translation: CASSQDLGTGYAEAFF.

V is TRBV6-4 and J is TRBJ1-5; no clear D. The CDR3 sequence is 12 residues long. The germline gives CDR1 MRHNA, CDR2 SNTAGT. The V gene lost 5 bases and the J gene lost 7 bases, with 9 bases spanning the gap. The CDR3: CASSSCEQPQHF. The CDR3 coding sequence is TGTGCCAGCAGTAGTTGTGAACAGCCCCAGCATTTT.

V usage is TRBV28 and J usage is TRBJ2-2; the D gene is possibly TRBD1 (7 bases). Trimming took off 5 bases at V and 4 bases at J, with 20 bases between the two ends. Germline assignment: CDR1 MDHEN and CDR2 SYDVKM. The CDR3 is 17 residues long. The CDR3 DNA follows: TGTGCCAGCAGTCCAGCTCAGGGGGTGGAGGGCACCGGGGAGCTGTTTTTT. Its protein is CASSPAQGVEGTGELFF.

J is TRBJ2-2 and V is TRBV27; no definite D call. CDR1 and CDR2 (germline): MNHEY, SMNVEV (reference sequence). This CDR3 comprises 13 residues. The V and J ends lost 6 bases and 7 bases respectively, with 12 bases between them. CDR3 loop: CASRVLGGGELFF. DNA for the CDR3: TGTGCCAGCAGGGTCCTGGGCGGCGGGGAGCTGTTTTTT.

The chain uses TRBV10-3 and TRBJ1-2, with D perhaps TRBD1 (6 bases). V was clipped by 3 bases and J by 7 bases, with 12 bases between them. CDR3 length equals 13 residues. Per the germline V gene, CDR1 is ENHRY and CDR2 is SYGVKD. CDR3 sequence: CAISDRQAGGYTF. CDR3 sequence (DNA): TGTGCCATCAGTGACCGACAGGCGGGTGGCTACACCTTC.

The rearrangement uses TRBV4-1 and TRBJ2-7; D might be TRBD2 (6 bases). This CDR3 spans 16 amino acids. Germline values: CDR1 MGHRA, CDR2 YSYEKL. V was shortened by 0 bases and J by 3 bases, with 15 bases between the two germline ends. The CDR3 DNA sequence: TGCGCCAGCAGCCAAGATGTTTGGGGACTGAACTACGAGCAGTACTTC. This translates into CASSQDVWGLNYEQYF.

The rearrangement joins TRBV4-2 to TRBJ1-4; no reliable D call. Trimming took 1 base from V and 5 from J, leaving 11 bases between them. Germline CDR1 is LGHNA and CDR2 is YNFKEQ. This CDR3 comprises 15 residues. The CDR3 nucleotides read TGTGCCAGCAGCCAAGTAGGAGGCGAGAATGAAAAACTGTTTTTT. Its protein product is CASSQVGGENEKLFF.

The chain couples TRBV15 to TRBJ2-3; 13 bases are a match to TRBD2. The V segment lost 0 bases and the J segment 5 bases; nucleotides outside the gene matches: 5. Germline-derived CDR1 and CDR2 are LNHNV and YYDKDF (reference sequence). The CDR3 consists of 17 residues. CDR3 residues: CATSRDPTSGRRDTQYF. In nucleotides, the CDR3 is TGTGCCACCAGCAGAGACCCGACTAGCGGGAGGAGAGATACGCAGTATTTT.

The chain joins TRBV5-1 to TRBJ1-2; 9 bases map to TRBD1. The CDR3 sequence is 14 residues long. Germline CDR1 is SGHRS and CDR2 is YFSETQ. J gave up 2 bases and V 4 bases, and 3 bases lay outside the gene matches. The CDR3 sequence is CASSIDRGNYGYTF. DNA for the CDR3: TGCGCCAGCAGCATCGACAGGGGGAACTATGGCTACACCTTC.

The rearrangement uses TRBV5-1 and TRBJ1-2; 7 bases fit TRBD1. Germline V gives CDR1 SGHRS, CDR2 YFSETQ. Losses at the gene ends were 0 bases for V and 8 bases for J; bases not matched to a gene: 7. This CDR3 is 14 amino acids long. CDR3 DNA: TGCGCCAGCAGCTTGGACGGGACAGTAGAGGGCTACACCTTC. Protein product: CASSLDGTVEGYTF.

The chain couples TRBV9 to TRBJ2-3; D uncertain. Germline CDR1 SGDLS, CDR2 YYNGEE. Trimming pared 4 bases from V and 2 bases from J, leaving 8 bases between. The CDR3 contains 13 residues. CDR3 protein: CASSLEHTDTQYF. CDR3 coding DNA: TGTGCCAGCAGCCTAGAGCACACAGATACGCAGTATTTT.